This T cell receptor (beta chain) was recorded in a study of T cells after yellow fever vaccination. This clonotype was counted a few times. What it recognizes is unknown. They built TCR cDNA with 5'RACE template switching, a step that put in a universal primer site and UMIs. TCRdb re-called the 5' RACE reads with MiXCR, one entry per CDR3 protein. This table has around 550,000 distinct CDR3 sequences, about 19% appearing once. The CDR3 extends over 15 amino acids. The V gene end was trimmed by 4 bases and the J gene end by 6 bases; junction bases not matched to a gene: 9. The V gene's germline CDR1 is SQVTM and CDR2 ANQGSEA. Whole-study findings and limits: Abundant clonotypes from the bulk population could get into FACS-sorted repertoires as contaminants. After the booster, over 95% of CD4 and roughly nine tenths of CD8 primary-response clones were re-detected. A faster peak, day 5 versus 15, was reached by the weaker secondary response.

This chain uses TRBV29-1 with TRBJ2-2, with 9 bases that match TRBD1. This clonotype originated in a man between 25 and 39 years old who received the YFV17D yellow fever vaccine. Here the sequenced sample was PBMCs, taken 15 days after the yellow fever booster vaccination. The CDR3 region has the DNA TGCAGCGTTGCGGGTTTGGACAGGGGTTCCGGGGAGCTGTTTTTT. Translation gives CSVAGLDRGSGELFF.